This entry lists 30 T cell receptor beta chains sequenced from one sample in a study of response to subunit inactivated influenza vaccine. TCRdb ran MiXCR on the RT-PCR reads and lists one entry per CDR3 protein. The table lists under 550,000 distinct CDR3 sequences, 6% to 9% of them singletons. Sequencing was performed on PBMCs from blood, taken less than 30 months after vaccination. These receptors were obtained from a man between 50 and 75 years old who received an inactivated influenza vaccine.

This clonotype occurred a few times. The V and J genes are TRBV10-3 and TRBJ2-7; perhaps TRBD2 as D (6 bases). This CDR3 has 11 amino acids. CDR1 and CDR2 (germline): ENHRY, SYGVKD. V was shortened by 10 bases and J by 3 bases, with 10 bases between the two germline ends. The CDR3 reads CATRLDYEQYF. The CDR3 nucleotides read TGTGCCACCAGACTAGACTACGAGCAGTACTTC.

This clonotype occurred many times. This rearrangement joins TRBV29-1 to TRBJ2-7; 7 nucleotides match TRBD2. J lost 0 bases, V lost 4 bases, and 6 bases had no gene match. Germline V gene lookup returns CDR1 SQVTM and CDR2 ANQGSEA. This CDR3 spans 14 amino acids. The CDR3 DNA follows: TGCAGCGTTGCGGGAGGATCGAGCTCCTACGAGCAGTACTTC. Its protein product is CSVAGGSSSYEQYF.

This rearrangement joins TRBV3-1 to TRBJ2-2; 7 nucleotides align to TRBD1. From germline, CDR1 is LGHDT and CDR2 YNNKEL (reference sequence). J lost 7 bases, V lost 4 bases, and 9 bases had no gene match. The CDR3 has 15 amino acids. CDR3 DNA sequence: TGTGCCAGCAGCCTCCGACAGGGACCGGGCGGGGAGCTGTTTTTT. Its translation is CASSLRQGPGGELFF.

This clonotype was recorded a few times. V and J are TRBV12-3 or TRBV12-4 and TRBJ1-5, with TRBD1 identical over 7 bases. The J segment lost 3 bases and the V segment lost 3 bases, leaving 5 bases of the junction unmatched. The length of the CDR3 is 15 residues. The CDR3 nucleotides are TGTGCCAGCAGTTTGGGGGGACAGAACAATCAGCCCCAGCATTTT. This encodes CASSLGGQNNQPQHF.

The chain links TRBV10-3 to TRBJ2-2; D is uncertain. The CDR3 loop spans 16 amino acids. V lost 2 bases, J lost 0 bases, and 10 bases lay in between. Per germline, CDR1 ENHRY and CDR2 SYGVKD. CDR3 amino acids: CAISELGQTNTGELFF. CDR3 DNA: TGTGCCATCAGTGAGCTCGGCCAGACGAACACCGGGGAGCTGTTTTTT.

This clonotype occurred many times. This chain links TRBV20-1 with TRBJ1-5; 7 nucleotides align to TRBD1. Germline CDR1 reads DFQATT; CDR2 reads SNEGSKA (reference sequence). CDR3 length equals 14 residues. The trim removed 3 bases at V and 7 bases at J, leaving 9 bases unmatched. The CDR3 protein is CSASFPQGDQPQHF. DNA for the CDR3: TGCAGTGCTAGTTTTCCCCAGGGGGACCAGCCCCAGCATTTT.

The chain has TRBV19 and TRBJ2-1; TRBD2 agrees at 12 bases. Germline lookup yields CDR1 LNHDA and CDR2 SQIVND (reference sequence). V trimming: 6 bases; J trimming: 8 bases; junction bases outside the gene matches: 5. The length of the CDR3 is 14 residues. The CDR3 reads CASSPSGRVYEQFF. CDR3 DNA: TGTGCCAGTAGCCCTAGCGGGAGGGTCTATGAGCAGTTCTTC.

In this sample, this clonotype turned up a few times. This rearrangement joins TRBV23-1 to TRBJ1-5, with TRBD1 as a possible D gene (5 bases). TRBV23-1 is given ORF status, its function remaining uncertain. The CDR3 consists of 14 residues. The CDR3: CADLGQQFNQPQHF. Written as DNA, the CDR3 is TGCGCTGATCTGGGGCAGCAGTTCAATCAGCCCCAGCATTTT.

This clonotype was counted between two and nine times. The chain couples TRBV9 to TRBJ1-3, with 7 positions matching TRBD1. This CDR3 contains 15 residues. Per the germline V gene, CDR1 is SGDLS and CDR2 is YYNGEE. The V and J ends lost 0 bases and 2 bases, in that order; junction bases with no gene match: 2. The CDR3 coding sequence is TGTGCCAGCAGCGTAGGCGGGACAGCTGGAAACACCATATATTTT. Translated, it gives CASSVGGTAGNTIYF.

This clonotype occurred a few times. This chain joins TRBV11-2 and TRBJ1-2, with D possibly matching TRBD1 (6 bases). From germline, CDR1 is SGHAT and CDR2 FQNNGV. Trimming left V 6 bases short and J 13 bases short, with 27 bases between. This CDR3 region has 15 residues. This CDR3 reads CASRNPARGRGLCTF. The CDR3 DNA sequence: TGTGCCAGCAGGAACCCCGCCAGGGGCCGCGGTTTGTGCACCTTC.

This clonotype appeared many times. The V call is TRBV20-1, the J call TRBJ1-1; D is ambiguous. Germline CDR1 is DFQATT and CDR2 is SNEGSKA (reference sequence). This CDR3 contains 13 residues. V was pared by 3 bases and J by 2 bases, with 10 bases between. The CDR3 nucleotides read TGCAGTGCTAGTCCGGGGATTAACACTGAAGCTTTCTTT. This encodes CSASPGINTEAFF.

Many counts were recorded for this clonotype. The chain has TRBV5-6 and TRBJ1-2; D gene ambiguous. The length of the CDR3 is 13 residues. Germline-derived CDR1 and CDR2 are SGHDT and YYEEEE. V shed 4 bases and J shed 6 bases, with 13 bases lying between them. In DNA, the CDR3 is TGTGCCAGCAGCCCATCTGGGGTCCATGGCTACACCTTC. Its protein is CASSPSGVHGYTF.

Ten or more counts support this clonotype. The chain has TRBV4-1 and TRBJ1-5; 7 bases are shared with TRBD1. Trimming took 5 bases from V and 4 from J; bases not matched to a gene: 5. The germline V gene encodes CDR1 MGHRA and CDR2 YSYEKL. The CDR3 consists of 14 residues. CDR3 bases: TGCGCCAGCAGCACTCGACAGGGTAATCAGCCCCAGCATTTT. It is translated as CASSTRQGNQPQHF.

This clonotype occurred many times. The V call is TRBV6-1, the J call TRBJ2-7; the D call may be TRBD1 or TRBD2 (6 bases each). The V end lost 6 bases, the J end lost 4 bases, and 13 bases lay between the germline ends. Germline assignment: CDR1 MNHNS and CDR2 SASEGT. The CDR3 has 13 residues. The CDR3 region is CASRQGGGYEQYF. In DNA form, the CDR3 reads TGTGCCAGCAGACAGGGCGGAGGGTACGAGCAGTACTTC.

This clonotype was seen repeatedly, ten times or more. V is TRBV20-1 and J is TRBJ2-1; D tentatively fits TRBD1 or TRBD2 (6 bases each). V was trimmed by 7 bases and J by 7 bases, leaving 20 bases between them. Germline V lookup: CDR1 DFQATT, CDR2 SNEGSKA (reference sequence). The CDR3 totals 14 residues. The CDR3 loop reads CSGSGGLASNEQFF. The CDR3 bases are TGCAGTGGGTCTGGGGGCCTAGCGAGTAATGAGCAGTTCTTC.

This clonotype was observed at least ten times. CDR3 protein: CASSPRRLAVPSSYNEQFF. CDR3 nucleotides: TGTGCCAGCAGCCCCCGCCGACTAGCGGTCCCGAGCTCCTACAATGAGCAGTTCTTC. This chain connects TRBV11-1 to TRBJ2-1; the match to TRBD2 covers 9 bases. This CDR3 has 19 residues. The germline V gene encodes CDR1 SGHAT and CDR2 FQDESV (reference sequence). V lost 5 bases, J lost 0 bases, and 14 bases stayed unmatched.

This clonotype was observed many times. J is TRBJ2-1 and V is TRBV20-1, with 7 nucleotides matching TRBD2. CDR3 length equals 11 residues. Germline V gene sequence: CDR1 DFQATT, CDR2 SNEGSKA (reference sequence). With V trimmed by 3 bases and J by 10 bases, 3 bases remained unmatched. The CDR3 sequence is CSARVSGEQFF. The DNA of the CDR3 is TGCAGTGCTAGGGTTAGCGGGGAGCAGTTCTTC.

This clonotype was seen more than once but under ten times. The chain carries TRBV7-6 and TRBJ2-3; 7 nucleotides align to TRBD2. The V gene end was trimmed by 2 bases and the J gene end by 4 bases; junction bases not matched to a gene: 12. Germline values: CDR1 SGHVS, CDR2 FNYEAQ. The CDR3 loop spans 17 amino acids. The CDR3 DNA reads TGTGCCAGCAGCTTATGGGTACAGCGGGATTGGGCAGATACGCAGTATTTT. Protein sequence: CASSLWVQRDWADTQYF.

This clonotype was observed many times. This chain links TRBV5-5 with TRBJ2-1; the match to TRBD2 covers 7 bases. In germline, CDR1 is SGHKS, CDR2 YYEKEE (reference sequence). The CDR3 is 14 residues long. With 0 bases clipped from V and 6 bases from J, the junction kept 3 bases outside the gene matches. The CDR3 sequence: CASSLVGLGNEQFF. The DNA for the CDR3 is TGTGCCAGCAGCTTGGTAGGACTAGGCAATGAGCAGTTCTTC.

The table lists this clonotype with many counts. The genes are TRBV6-5 and TRBJ2-3; the D call may be TRBD1 or TRBD2 (5 bases each). Per germline, CDR1 MNHEY and CDR2 SVGAGI. With 2 bases removed from V and 2 bases from J, the gap between germline ends came to 14 bases. The CDR3 is made up of 16 amino acids. The CDR3 coding sequence is TGTGCCAGCAGTTACGGGACCCCGCAGATCACAGATACGCAGTATTTT. Its protein product is CASSYGTPQITDTQYF.

The chain is built from TRBV25-1 and TRBJ2-1, with D perhaps matching TRBD2 (7 bases). Germline V gives CDR1 MGHDK, CDR2 SYGVNS. V lost 2 bases and J 0 bases, leaving 11 bases between the germline ends. The CDR3 contains 16 residues. The CDR3 bases are TGTGCCAGCAGTGAACAAGGGGGGGGCTCCTACAATGAGCAGTTCTTC. Translating gives CASSEQGGGSYNEQFF.

This clonotype was counted a few times. An end of the junction does not agree with germline; a read error may underlie this. J is TRBJ2-1 and V is TRBV7-2; the D is unclear. The CDR3 consists of 15 residues. The germline V gene encodes CDR1 SGHTA and CDR2 FQGNSA. CDR3 nucleotides: TGTGCCAGCAGCTTAGTCCCTTTGACCTACGATGAGCAGTTCTTC. Protein product: CASSLVPLTYDEQFF.

The genes are TRBV29-1 and TRBJ2-2; a possible D gene is TRBD2 (5 bases). V was trimmed by 5 bases and J by 7 bases, leaving 14 bases between them. From germline, CDR1 is SQVTM and CDR2 ANQGSEA. The CDR3 has 13 amino acids. CDR3 bases: TGCAGCGTTCTATCGGGAACCAACGGGGAGCTGTTTTTT. Protein product: CSVLSGTNGELFF.

This clonotype turned up a few times. V and J are TRBV5-1 and TRBJ2-3; 11 bases fit TRBD2. The V segment lost 0 bases and the J segment 4 bases; nucleotides outside the gene matches: 7. Germline V gene data show CDR1 as SGHRS and CDR2 as YFSETQ. This CDR3 is 17 amino acids long. Here the CDR3 DNA reads TGCGCCAGCAGCTTGGCCCCACTAGCGGGGGCCGCAGATACGCAGTATTTT. It encodes CASSLAPLAGAADTQYF.

The chain uses TRBV4-2 and TRBJ2-7; D is perhaps TRBD2 (7 bases). Germline CDR1 is LGHNA and CDR2 is YNFKEQ. The V and J ends lost 4 bases and 1 base respectively, with 17 bases between them. The CDR3 has 16 residues. The CDR3: CASSPQGSGTSYEQYF. As DNA, the CDR3 is TGTGCCAGCAGCCCGCAGGGCAGCGGGACATCCTACGAGCAGTACTTC.

This clonotype was observed a few times. Here the CDR3 DNA reads TGTGCCAGCAGTCCTCGGACATTTTATAGCAATCAGCCCCAGCATTTT. This encodes CASSPRTFYSNQPQHF. The rearrangement links TRBV28 to TRBJ1-5; the D gene is possibly TRBD1 (5 bases). This CDR3 comprises 16 residues. CDR1 MDHEN and CDR2 SYDVKM come from the germline V gene. Trimming pared 5 bases from V and 0 bases from J, leaving 14 bases between.

The chain recombines TRBV11-2 with TRBJ2-7; no clear D gene. Trimming left V 1 base short and J 5 bases short, with 9 bases between. This CDR3 region has 13 residues. CDR1 SGHAT and CDR2 FQNNGV come from the germline V gene. CDR3 in DNA: TGTGCCAGCAGCTTAGGCCAGGCCGACGAGCAGTACTTC. Translating gives CASSLGQADEQYF.

This clonotype was seen only a few times. This chain uses TRBV29-1 with TRBJ2-5; 7 nucleotides agree with TRBD2. Germline values: CDR1 SQVTM, CDR2 ANQGSEA. The length of the CDR3 is 17 residues. The V gene end was trimmed by 3 bases and the J gene end by 1 base; junction bases not matched to a gene: 14. CDR3 residues: CSVDMPSRASGQETQYF. The CDR3 nucleotides are TGCAGCGTTGATATGCCATCGCGGGCTAGCGGCCAAGAGACCCAGTACTTC.

This clonotype has at least ten counts. The gene calls are TRBV7-2 and TRBJ1-5; D unresolved. Trimming took off 7 bases at V and 3 bases at J, with 13 bases between the two ends. The CDR3 length is 14 residues. Per germline, CDR1 SGHTA and CDR2 FQGNSA. The CDR3 DNA follows: TGTGCCAGCACCCCCCAGGTTACCAATCAGCCCCAGCATTTT. Its translation is CASTPQVTNQPQHF.

This clonotype showed up just a few times. This chain uses TRBV20-1 with TRBJ2-1, with 11 positions matching TRBD2. V lost 1 base and J lost 8; bases outside the gene matches: 7. The CDR3 spans 15 residues. Germline V lookup: CDR1 DFQATT, CDR2 SNEGSKA (reference sequence). The CDR3 loop is CSARVLAGAHYEQFF. CDR3 nucleotides: TGCAGTGCTAGAGTACTAGCGGGGGCACATTATGAGCAGTTCTTC.